Here is one TCR beta chain with its context. The antigen it recognizes is unknown. No per-base quality is available; no much larger clone lies one base away. Library preparation used 5' RACE. The listed sequencing device is Illumina HiSeq 2500. The second PCR ran for about 6 to 12 cycles and used a J-beta primer mix along with a sample-barcoded 5' primer. Each TCR beta cDNA molecule received a unique molecular identifier from a template-switch 5' adaptor carrying 12 random nucleotides. Each sample yielded at least 2.5 million CDR3-containing paired-end reads. First-strand cDNA was synthesized from all RNA with the Mint cDNA synthesis kit, primed by a TRBC-specific oligonucleotide. Following uracil-DNA glycosylase treatment, a first 18-cycle PCR with universal primers M1SS and BC2_uni_R was performed on all cDNA. The authors' analysis ran thus. For normalization, 1 million high-quality reads were randomly selected from each sample, with every read carrying a distinct molecular identifier. Instead of being binned into consensus sequences, reads that shared molecular identifiers were thrown out. MiTCR, run with a Q25 quality threshold and the strictest error-elimination algorithm, handled CDR3 identification, clonotype clustering and error correction. Lower-bound total TCR beta diversity was estimated with a nonparametric unseen species model using Euler transformation. Starting from the raw public reads, TCRdb applied fastp trimming at Q25, assembled clones with MiXCR and retained in-frame beta chains. Each record represents a unique CDR3 protein, reported with the most common genes and DNA among its rows. These V and J calls derive from TCRdb rather than the authors' analysis. This sample has 650,000 or so distinct CDR3 sequences in its table, and 52% of those were observed once. About 13% of the sample lies in the top ten.

The data derive from a study of blood T cells in healthy people across ages (dated by TCRdb to the mid-2010s). Study-level background: Template switching captured roughly one uniquely barcoded TCR beta cDNA molecule per two T cells in model experiments. Two additional independent replicas of 1 million unique cDNA reads from the same blood draw were analyzed for two donors (one aged 18 to 29 and one aged 80 or older). Age-related changes in TCR beta repertoire diversity were measured in the study by deep sequencing normalized with unique cDNA molecular identifiers. Four age groups were formed from the donors: young (average approximately 16 years), middle-aged (approximately 42), aged (over 55) and long-lived (approximately 80). To avoid experimental bias, donors of different ages were spread randomly across the sequencing lanes.

The investigation overall reported the following: The long-lived group showed more naive CD4+ T cells, fewer expanded clones and increased TCR diversity than the aged group, suggesting age selection. Because the CMV infection status of the donors was unknown, age-related changes in expanded clonotypes may potentially have been confounded. As age increased, observed TCR beta diversity per million T cells dropped in a roughly linear way, and a significant reduction was already evident by age 40. Estimates of total diversity based on one million sequenced T cells were considered lower bounds and underestimates. A strong correlation was found between observed TCR beta diversity and the percentage of naive T cells measured by flow cytometry. Conclusive comparison of naive and antigen-experienced compartments was prevented by the profiling of bulk unsorted PBMCs.

Donors were roughly 40 systemically healthy Caucasian individuals from Russia aged roughly 6 to 90 years. Approximately 9.3 milliliters of peripheral blood were drawn from each donor into EDTA-treated Vacutainer tubes. PBMCs were isolated by Ficoll-Paque density-gradient centrifugation, with at least 7 million obtained per sample. Total RNA was extracted from PBMCs with Trizol reagent, with at least 6 micrograms obtained per sample. For every donor, an aliquot of PBMCs went through flow cytometry to measure the percentages of naive CD45RAhigh/CD27high T cells. The CDR3 sequence holds 15 residues, the cysteine and phenylalanine included. CDR3 DNA is the only sequence kept; it has 45 bases, read in frame from the first base. As encoded in the germline V gene, CDR1 is SGDLS while CDR2 is YYNGEE. Germline trimming amounts to 4 bases on V and 4 bases on J, with 5 as the count of junction bases outside the gene matches.

This TCR was recovered from a woman of 80 years or more in good health. Source material: blood. The chain was built from TRBV9 and TRBJ1-3, with 10 bases aligning to TRBD1. For the CDR3, the sequence is CASSRDRGPGNTIYF. The base sequence is TGTGCCAGCAGCCGCGACAGGGGGCCAGGAAACACCATATATTTT. The full variable domain, completed from the reference TRBV9 and TRBJ1-3 proteins outside the CDR3, reads DSGVTQTPKHLITATGQRVTLRCSPRSGDLSVYWYQQSLDQGLQFLIQYYNGEERAKGNILERFSAQQFPDLHSELNLSSLELGDSALYFCASSRDRGPGNTIYFGEGSWLTVV.